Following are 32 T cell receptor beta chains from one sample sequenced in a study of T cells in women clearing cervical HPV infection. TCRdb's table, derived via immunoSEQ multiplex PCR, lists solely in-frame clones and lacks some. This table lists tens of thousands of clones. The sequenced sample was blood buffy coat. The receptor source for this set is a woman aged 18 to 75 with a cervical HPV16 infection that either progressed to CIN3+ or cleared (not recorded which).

CDR3 sequence reads: CASSHGTGREKLFF. The sequenced part of the CDR3 DNA is TGCGCCAGCAGCCACGGGACAGGGAGGGAAAAG. The chain links TRBV5-1 to TRBJ2-2; 9 positions match TRBD1. The read ends 3 residues early relative to the CDR3; the germline J gene fills the gap. This CDR3 contains 14 residues. Germline V lookup: CDR1 SGHRS, CDR2 YFSETQ.

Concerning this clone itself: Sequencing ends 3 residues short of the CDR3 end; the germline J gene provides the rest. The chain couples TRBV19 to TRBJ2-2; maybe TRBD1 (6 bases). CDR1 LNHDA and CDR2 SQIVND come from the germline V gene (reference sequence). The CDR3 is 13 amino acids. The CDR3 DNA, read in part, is TGTGCCAGTATCGGGACATCTAATGAAAAG. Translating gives CASIGTSNEK. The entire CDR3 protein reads CASIGTSNEKLFF.

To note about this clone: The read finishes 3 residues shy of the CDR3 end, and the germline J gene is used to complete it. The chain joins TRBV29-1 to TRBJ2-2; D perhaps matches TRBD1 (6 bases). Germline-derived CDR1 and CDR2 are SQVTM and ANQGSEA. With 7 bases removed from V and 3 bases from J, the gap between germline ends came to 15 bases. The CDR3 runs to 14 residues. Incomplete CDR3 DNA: TGCAGCGCTAGGACAGTGGGAGACACCGGGGAG. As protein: CSARTVGDTGE. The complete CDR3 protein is CSARTVGDTGELFF.

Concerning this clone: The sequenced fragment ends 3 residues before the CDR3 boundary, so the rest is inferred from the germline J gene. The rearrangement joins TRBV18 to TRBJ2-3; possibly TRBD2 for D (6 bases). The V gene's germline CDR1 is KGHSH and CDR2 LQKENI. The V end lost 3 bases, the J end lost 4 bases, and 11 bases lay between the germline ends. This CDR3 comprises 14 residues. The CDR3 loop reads CASSPGLAADTQYF. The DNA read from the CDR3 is TGTGCCAGCTCACCGGGACTGGCGGCAGATACG.

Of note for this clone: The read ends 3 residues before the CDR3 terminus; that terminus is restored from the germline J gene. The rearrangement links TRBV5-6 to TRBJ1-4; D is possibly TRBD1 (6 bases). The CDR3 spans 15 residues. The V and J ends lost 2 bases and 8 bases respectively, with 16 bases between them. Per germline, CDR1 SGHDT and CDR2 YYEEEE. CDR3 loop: CASSFGGAFEEKLFF. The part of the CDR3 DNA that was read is TGTGCCAGCAGCTTTGGGGGCGCCTTCGAGGAAAAA.

Incomplete CDR3 DNA: TGTGCCAGCAGCTTAGGACAGGGAACCTATGGC. Translated: CASSLGQGTYG. The entire CDR3 is CASSLGQGTYGYTF. This sequence joins TRBV7-9 and TRBJ1-2; TRBD1 matches at 7 bases. The read gets to within 3 residues of the CDR3 end, and the germline J gene fills in the rest. CDR1 SEHNR and CDR2 FQNEAQ come from the germline V gene (reference sequence). Trimming cost V 1 base and J 4 bases; bases outside gene matches: 3. The CDR3 loop spans 14 amino acids.

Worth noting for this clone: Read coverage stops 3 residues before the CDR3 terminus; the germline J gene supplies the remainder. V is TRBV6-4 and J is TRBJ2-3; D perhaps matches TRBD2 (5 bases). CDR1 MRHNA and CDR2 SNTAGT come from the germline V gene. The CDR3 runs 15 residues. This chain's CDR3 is CASSDRAGAGEPQYF. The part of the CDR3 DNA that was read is TGTGCCAGCAGTGACCGGGCAGGTGCCGGGGAGCCG.

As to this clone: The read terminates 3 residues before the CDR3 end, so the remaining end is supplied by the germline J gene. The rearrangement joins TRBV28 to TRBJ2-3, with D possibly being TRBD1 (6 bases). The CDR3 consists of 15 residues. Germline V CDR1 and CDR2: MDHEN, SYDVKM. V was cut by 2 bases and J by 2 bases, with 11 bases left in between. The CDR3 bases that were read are TGTGCCAGCAGTTTAGGGGGCACCTCCACAGATACG. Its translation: CASSLGGTSTDT. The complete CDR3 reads CASSLGGTSTDTQYF.

CDR3 DNA (partial): TGTGCCAGCAGCTCCCCTGCGGCCTACGAG. Amino acid sequence: CASSSPAAYE. The entire CDR3 reads CASSSPAAYEQYF. The rearrangement links TRBV7-9 to TRBJ2-7; D gene uncertain. The read terminates 3 residues ahead of where the CDR3 ends, so the germline J gene completes it. The V gene lost 4 bases and the J gene lost 2 bases, with 9 bases spanning the gap. This CDR3 is built from 13 residues. Germline CDR1 is SEHNR and CDR2 is FQNEAQ (reference sequence).

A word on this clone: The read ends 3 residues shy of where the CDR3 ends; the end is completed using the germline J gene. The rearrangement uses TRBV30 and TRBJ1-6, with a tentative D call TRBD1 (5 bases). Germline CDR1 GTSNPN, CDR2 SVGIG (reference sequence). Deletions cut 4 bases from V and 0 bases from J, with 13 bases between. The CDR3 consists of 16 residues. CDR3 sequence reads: CAWTPTVLSYNSPLHF. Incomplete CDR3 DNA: TGTGCCTGGACCCCGACAGTACTCTCCTATAATTCACCC.

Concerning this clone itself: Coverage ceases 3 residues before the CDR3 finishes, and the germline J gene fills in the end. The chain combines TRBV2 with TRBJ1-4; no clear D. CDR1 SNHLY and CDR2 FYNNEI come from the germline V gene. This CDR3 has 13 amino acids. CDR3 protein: CASSDEPRQVLFF. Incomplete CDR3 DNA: TGTGCCAGCAGTGACGAACCGCGACAAGTA.

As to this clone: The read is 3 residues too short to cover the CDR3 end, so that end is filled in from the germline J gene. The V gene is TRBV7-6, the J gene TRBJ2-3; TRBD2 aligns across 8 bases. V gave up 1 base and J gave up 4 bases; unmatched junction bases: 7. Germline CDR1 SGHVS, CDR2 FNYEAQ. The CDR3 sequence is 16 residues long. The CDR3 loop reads CASSLEAGVEADTQYF. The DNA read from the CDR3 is TGTGCCAGCAGCTTAGAAGCGGGGGTGGAAGCAGATACG.

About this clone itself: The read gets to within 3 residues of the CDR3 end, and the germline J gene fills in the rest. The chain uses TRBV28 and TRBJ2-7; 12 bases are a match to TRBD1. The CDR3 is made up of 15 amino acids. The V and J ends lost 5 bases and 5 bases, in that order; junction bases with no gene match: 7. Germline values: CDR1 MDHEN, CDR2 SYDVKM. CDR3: CASSPGDRGRHEQYF. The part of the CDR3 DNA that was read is TGTGCCAGCAGTCCAGGGGACAGGGGGCGTCACGAG.

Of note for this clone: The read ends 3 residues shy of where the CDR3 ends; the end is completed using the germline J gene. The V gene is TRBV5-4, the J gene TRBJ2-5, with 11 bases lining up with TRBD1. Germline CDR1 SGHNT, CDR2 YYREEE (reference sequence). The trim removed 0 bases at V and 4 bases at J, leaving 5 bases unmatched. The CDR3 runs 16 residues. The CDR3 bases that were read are TGTGCCAGCAGCTTGGGGGACAGGGGGGGTTCAGAGACC. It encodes CASSLGDRGGSET. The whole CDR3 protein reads CASSLGDRGGSETQYF.

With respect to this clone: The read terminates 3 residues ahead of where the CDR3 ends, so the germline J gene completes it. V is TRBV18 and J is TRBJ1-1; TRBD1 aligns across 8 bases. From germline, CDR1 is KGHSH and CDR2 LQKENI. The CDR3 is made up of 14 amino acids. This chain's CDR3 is CASSPWTGNEKAFF. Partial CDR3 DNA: TGTGCCAGCTCACCATGGACAGGGAATGAAAAA. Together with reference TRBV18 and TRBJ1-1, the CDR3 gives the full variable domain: NAGVMQNPRHLVRRRGQEARLRCSPMKGHSHVYWYRQLPEEGLKFMVYLQKENIIDESGMPKERFSAEFPKEGPSILRIQQVVRGDSAAYFCASSPWTGNEKAFFGQGTRLTVV.

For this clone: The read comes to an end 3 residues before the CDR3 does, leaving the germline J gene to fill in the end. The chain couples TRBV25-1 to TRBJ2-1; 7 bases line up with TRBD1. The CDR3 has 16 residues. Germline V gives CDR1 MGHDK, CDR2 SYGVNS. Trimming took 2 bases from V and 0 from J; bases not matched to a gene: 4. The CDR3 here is CASSEPGQTSYNEQFF. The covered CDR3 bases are TGTGCCAGCAGTGAACCGGGACAGACCTCCTACAATGAG.

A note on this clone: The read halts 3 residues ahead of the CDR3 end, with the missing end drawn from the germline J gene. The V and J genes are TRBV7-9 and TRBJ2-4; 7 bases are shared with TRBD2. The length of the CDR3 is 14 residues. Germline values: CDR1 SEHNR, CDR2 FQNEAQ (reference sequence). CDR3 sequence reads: CASSSRAGPDGQYF. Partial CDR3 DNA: TGTGCCAGCAGCTCCAGAGCGGGGCCAGATGGT. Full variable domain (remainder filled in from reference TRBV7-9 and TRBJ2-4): DTGVSQNPRHKITKRGQNVTFRCDPISEHNRLYWYRQTLGQGPEFLTYFQNEAQLEKSRLLSDRFSAERPKGSFSTLEIQRTEQGDSAMYLCASSSRAGPDGQYFGAGTRLSVL.

The sequenced CDR3 bases are TGTGCCAGCAGCCAGACCCCTTCTAGGGGAGATACG. It codes for CASSQTPSRGDT. The entire CDR3 protein reads CASSQTPSRGDTQYF. The chain links TRBV7-7 to TRBJ2-3, with D tentatively TRBD1 (5 bases). Read data end 3 residues before the CDR3 end; the end is taken from the germline J gene. V lost 5 bases, J lost 5 bases, and 17 bases lay in between. From germline, CDR1 is SSHAT and CDR2 FNYEAQ (reference sequence). This CDR3 contains 15 residues.

CDR3 in amino acids: CATSGYRDRGFRVQPQHF. The DNA read from the CDR3 is TGTGCCACCAGTGGATACCGGGACAGGGGTTTTAGGGTTCAGCCC. This sequence joins TRBV24-1 and TRBJ1-5, with 10 nucleotides matching TRBD1. Sequencing ends 3 residues short of the CDR3 end; the germline J gene provides the rest. V lost 5 bases and J lost 6; bases outside the gene matches: 15. The length of the CDR3 is 18 residues. In germline, CDR1 is KGHDR, CDR2 SFDVKD.

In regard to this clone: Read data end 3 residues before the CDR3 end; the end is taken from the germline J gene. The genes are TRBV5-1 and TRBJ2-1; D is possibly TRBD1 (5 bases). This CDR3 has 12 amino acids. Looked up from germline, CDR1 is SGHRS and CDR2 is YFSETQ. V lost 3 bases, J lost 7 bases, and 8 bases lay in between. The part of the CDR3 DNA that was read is TGCGCCAGCAGCTGGAGACAGAATGAG. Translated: CASSWRQNE. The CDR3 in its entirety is CASSWRQNEQFF.

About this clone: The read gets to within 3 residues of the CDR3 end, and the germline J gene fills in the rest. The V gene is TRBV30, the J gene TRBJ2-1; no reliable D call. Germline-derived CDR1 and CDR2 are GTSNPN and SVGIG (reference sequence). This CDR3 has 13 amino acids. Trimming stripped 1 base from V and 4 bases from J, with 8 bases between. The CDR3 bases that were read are TGTGCCTGGAGTGCTCCCAGATACAATGAG. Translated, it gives CAWSAPRYNE. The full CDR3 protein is CAWSAPRYNEQFF.

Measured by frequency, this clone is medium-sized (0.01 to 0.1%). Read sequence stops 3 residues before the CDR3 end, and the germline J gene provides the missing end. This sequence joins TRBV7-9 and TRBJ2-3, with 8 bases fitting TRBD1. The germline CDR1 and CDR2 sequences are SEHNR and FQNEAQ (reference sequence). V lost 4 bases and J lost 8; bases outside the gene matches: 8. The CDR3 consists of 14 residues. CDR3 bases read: TGTGCCAGCAGCTCTGGACAGGGAGGAGCTACG. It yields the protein CASSSGQGGAT. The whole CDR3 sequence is CASSSGQGGATQYF.

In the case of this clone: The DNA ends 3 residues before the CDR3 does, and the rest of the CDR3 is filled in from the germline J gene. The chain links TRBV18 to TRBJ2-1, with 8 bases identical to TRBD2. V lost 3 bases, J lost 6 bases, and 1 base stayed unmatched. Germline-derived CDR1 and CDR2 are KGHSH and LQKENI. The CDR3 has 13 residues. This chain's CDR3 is CASSPTSVNEQFF. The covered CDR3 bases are TGTGCCAGCTCACCGACTAGCGTCAATGAG.

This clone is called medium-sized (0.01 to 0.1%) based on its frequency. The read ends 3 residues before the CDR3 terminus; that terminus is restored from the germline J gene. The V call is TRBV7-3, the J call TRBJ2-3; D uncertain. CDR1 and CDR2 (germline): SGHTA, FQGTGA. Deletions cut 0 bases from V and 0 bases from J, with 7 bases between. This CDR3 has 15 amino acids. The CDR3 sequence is CASSLTSWSTDTQYF. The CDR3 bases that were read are TGTGCCAGCAGCTTAACAAGCTGGAGCACAGATACG.

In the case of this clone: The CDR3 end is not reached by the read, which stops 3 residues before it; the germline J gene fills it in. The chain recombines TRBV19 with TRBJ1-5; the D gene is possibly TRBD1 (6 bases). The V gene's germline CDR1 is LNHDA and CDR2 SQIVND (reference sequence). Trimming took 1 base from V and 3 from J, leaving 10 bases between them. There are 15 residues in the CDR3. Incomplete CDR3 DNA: TGTGCCAGTAGTATAGTCCGGGACACCAATCAGCCC. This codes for CASSIVRDTNQP. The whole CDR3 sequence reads CASSIVRDTNQPQHF.

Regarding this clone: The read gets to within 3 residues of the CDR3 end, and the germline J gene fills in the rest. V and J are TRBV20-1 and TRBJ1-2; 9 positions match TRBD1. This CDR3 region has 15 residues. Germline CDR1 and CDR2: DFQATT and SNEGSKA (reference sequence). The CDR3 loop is CSASPRTGVTYDYTF. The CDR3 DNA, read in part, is TGCAGTGCTAGTCCCAGGACAGGGGTAACCTACGAC.

The covered CDR3 bases are TGTGCCAGCAGCCGCGCGGGTACCAAAAACATT. Translating gives CASSRAGTKNI. The full-length CDR3 reads as CASSRAGTKNIQYF. This chain joins TRBV27 and TRBJ2-4, with a tentative D call TRBD2 (5 bases). The observed sequence ends 3 residues before the CDR3 terminus, with the missing tail filled in from the germline J gene. The ends were cut back, 6 bases at V and 2 bases at J, with 11 bases in the middle. In germline, CDR1 is MNHEY, CDR2 SMNVEV (reference sequence). The CDR3 has 14 residues.

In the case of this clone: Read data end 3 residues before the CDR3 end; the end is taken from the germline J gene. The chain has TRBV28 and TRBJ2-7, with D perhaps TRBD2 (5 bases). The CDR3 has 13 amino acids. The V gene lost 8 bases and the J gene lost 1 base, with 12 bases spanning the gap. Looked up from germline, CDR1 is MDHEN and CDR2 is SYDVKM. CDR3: CASRGWGSYEQYF. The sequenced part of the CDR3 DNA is TGTGCCAGCCGGGGTTGGGGATCCTACGAG.

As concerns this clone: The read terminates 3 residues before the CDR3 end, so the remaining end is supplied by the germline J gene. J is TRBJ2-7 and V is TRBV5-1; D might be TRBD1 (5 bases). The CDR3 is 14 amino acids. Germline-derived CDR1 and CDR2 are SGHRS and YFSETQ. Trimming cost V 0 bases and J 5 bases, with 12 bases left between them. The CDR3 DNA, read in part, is TGCGCCAGCAGCTTGGAGGGGTGGGGCGACGAG. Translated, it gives CASSLEGWGDE. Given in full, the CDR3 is CASSLEGWGDEQYF. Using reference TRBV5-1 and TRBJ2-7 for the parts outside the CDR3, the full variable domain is KAGVTQTPRYLIKTRGQQVTLSCSPISGHRSVSWYQQTPGQGLQFLFEYFSETQRNKGNFPGRFSGRQFSNSRSEMNVSTLELGDSALYLCASSLEGWGDEQYFGPGTRLTVT.

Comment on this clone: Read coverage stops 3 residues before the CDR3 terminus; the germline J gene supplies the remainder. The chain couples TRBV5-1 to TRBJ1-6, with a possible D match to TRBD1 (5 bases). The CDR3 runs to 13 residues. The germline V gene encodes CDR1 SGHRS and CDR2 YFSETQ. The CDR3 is CASSLGGGDPLHF. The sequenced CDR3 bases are TGCGCCAGCAGCTTGGGCGGGGGGGATCCC.

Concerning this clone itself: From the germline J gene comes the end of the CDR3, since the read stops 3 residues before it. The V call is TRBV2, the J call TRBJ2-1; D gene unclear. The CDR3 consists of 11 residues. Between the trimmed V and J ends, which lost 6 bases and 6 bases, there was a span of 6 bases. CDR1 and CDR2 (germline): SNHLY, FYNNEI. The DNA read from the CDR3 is TGTGCCAGCAGGGCTGTCAATGAG. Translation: CASRAVNE. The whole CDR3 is CASRAVNEQFF. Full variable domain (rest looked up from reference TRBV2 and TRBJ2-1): EPEVTQTPSHQVTQMGQEVILRCVPISNHLYFYWYRQILGQKVEFLVSFYNNEISEKSEIFDDQFSVERPDGSNFTLKIRSTKLEDSAMYFCASRAVNEQFFGPGTRLTVL.

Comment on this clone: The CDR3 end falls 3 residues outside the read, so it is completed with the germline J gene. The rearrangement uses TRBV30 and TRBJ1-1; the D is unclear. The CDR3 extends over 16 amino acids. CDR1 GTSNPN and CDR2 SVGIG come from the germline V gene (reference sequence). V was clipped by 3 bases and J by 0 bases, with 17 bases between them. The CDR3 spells CAWRGSIGVLNTEAFF. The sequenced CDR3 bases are TGTGCCTGGAGGGGCTCAATCGGGGTGCTGAACACTGAA.